These 5 T cell receptor beta chains were sequenced from one sample in a study of control samples from healthy donors and cancer patients. Profiled with immunoSEQ multiplex PCR; TCRdb holds only in-frame clones, not every one. The table has around 110,000 clones, 88% seen once. Sequenced: blood. Source of these receptors: a woman in her 70s in good health.

The chain employs TRBV2 and TRBJ1-4; 9 bases match TRBD1. The V and J ends lost 7 bases and 3 bases, in that order; junction bases with no gene match: 6. Germline loops: CDR1 SNHLY, CDR2 FYNNEI. The CDR3 loop spans 15 amino acids. CDR3 in DNA: TGTGCCAGCATCCCACAGGGGGCGGCTAATGAAAAACTGTTTTTT. Translation: CASIPQGAANEKLFF.

The genes are TRBV19 and TRBJ1-6; TRBD1 might be the D (5 bases). The V end lost 9 bases, the J end lost 7 bases, and 16 bases lay between the germline ends. The CDR3 covers 14 residues. Germline lookup yields CDR1 LNHDA and CDR2 SQIVND (reference sequence). CDR3: CASRVGGRNSPLHF. The CDR3 DNA follows: TGTGCCAGCCGAGTCGGGGGGAGGAATTCACCCCTCCACTTT.

The chain joins TRBV3-1 (or the pseudogene TRBV3-2) to TRBJ1-2, with D maybe TRBD1 (5 bases). CDR3 length: 14 amino acids. The V end was cut by 5 bases, the J end by 7 bases, with 17 bases between. Germline lookup yields CDR1 LGHDT and CDR2 YNNKEL (reference sequence). CDR3 protein: CASSYGQGEVGYTF. The CDR3 DNA follows: TGTGCCAGCAGCTATGGTCAGGGTGAGGTTGGCTACACCTTC.

V and J are TRBV18 and TRBJ2-1; TRBD1 matches 8 bases. The V segment lost 7 bases and the J segment 8 bases; nucleotides outside the gene matches: 10. CDR1 is KGHSH, CDR2 LQKENI, per germline. This CDR3 region has 14 residues. This chain's CDR3 is CASWETGEVDEQFF. CDR3 nucleotides: TGTGCCAGCTGGGAGACAGGGGAGGTTGATGAGCAGTTCTTC.

The genes are TRBV4-1 and TRBJ2-1; 10 nucleotides agree with TRBD1. The germline gives CDR1 MGHRA, CDR2 YSYEKL. The CDR3 is 19 amino acids. V trimming: 4 bases; J trimming: 5 bases; junction bases outside the gene matches: 17. The CDR3 nucleotides are TGCGCCAGCAGCCCCGGGACAGGGGAAAGAAGTTGGGTGGACAATGAGCAGTTCTTC. As protein: CASSPGTGERSWVDNEQFF.